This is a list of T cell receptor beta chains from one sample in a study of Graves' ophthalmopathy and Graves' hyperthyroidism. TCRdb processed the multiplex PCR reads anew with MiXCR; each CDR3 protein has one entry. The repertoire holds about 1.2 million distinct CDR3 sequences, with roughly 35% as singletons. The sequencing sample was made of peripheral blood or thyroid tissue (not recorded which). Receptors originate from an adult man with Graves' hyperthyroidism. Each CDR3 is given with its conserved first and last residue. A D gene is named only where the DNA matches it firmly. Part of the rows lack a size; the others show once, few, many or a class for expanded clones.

TGCAGCGTTCTCGCGGGGAGGGAGACCCAGTACTTC	CSVLAGRETQYF	TRBV29-1	NA	TRBJ2-5	NA
TGTGCCACCAGCAGAGATCCAGTCCCAACAGATACGCAGTATTTT	CATSRDPVPTDTQYF	TRBV15	NA	TRBJ2-3	many
TGTGCCAGCAGTTTTGCGGGACAGGGTTCTCATGGCTACACCTTC	CASSFAGQGSHGYTF	TRBV10-3	TRBD1	TRBJ1-2	NA
TGCAGTGCTAAGGACTATAATTCACCCCTCCACTTT	CSAKDYNSPLHF	TRBV20-1	NA	TRBJ1-6	NA
TGTGCCAGCAGCCCAACGGGGCAGGGCGGGGAGCTGTTTTTT	CASSPTGQGGELFF	TRBV11-2	NA	TRBJ2-2	many
TGCAGCGTTGCTCCTGGAAACACCATATATTTT	CSVAPGNTIYF	TRBV29-1	NA	TRBJ1-3	many
TGTGCCAGCAGCTTGAGGGTCCTACCTGAAGCTTTCTTT	CASSLRVLPEAFF	TRBV7-8	NA	TRBJ1-1	many
TGTGCCAGCAGTTATCCCCGAATGGGGGACACTGAAGCTTTCTTT	CASSYPRMGDTEAFF	TRBV6-5	NA	TRBJ1-1	few
TGTGCCAGCAGTTTCTACAGGGCAGCGAACCCGAATTCACCCCTCCACTTT	CASSFYRAANPNSPLHF	TRBV28	NA	TRBJ1-6	NA
TGTGCCACCAGCCCCGTCGGGACAGGTTATCCATCGGCCCAGTACTTC	CATSPVGTGYPSAQYF	TRBV7-2	TRBD1	TRBJ2-5	NA
TGTGCCAGCAGCTCGGACAGGGGGTATTCACCCCTCCACTTT	CASSSDRGYSPLHF	TRBV9	TRBD1	TRBJ1-6	NA
TGTGCCAGCAGCTACCTCCGGGACCCCCGAGCGGGCTACACCTTC	CASSYLRDPRAGYTF	TRBV9	NA	TRBJ1-2	many
TGCGCCAGCAGTGCCGGACTCGAGGGGGACAGTGCCTACGAGCAGTACTTC	CASSAGLEGDSAYEQYF	TRBV10-2	TRBD1	TRBJ2-7	few
TGCAGTGCTATGGACCGTTATAGCAATCAGCCCCAGCATTTT	CSAMDRYSNQPQHF	TRBV20-1	NA	TRBJ1-5	once
TGTGCCAGCAGTCCCTGGGGGAGGGAGTCGGAGACCCAGTACTTC	CASSPWGRESETQYF	TRBV7-7	TRBD2	TRBJ2-5	NA
TGCAGCACTGGGGACAGGGTTAACTATGGCTACACCTTC	CSTGDRVNYGYTF	TRBV29-1	TRBD1	TRBJ1-2	few
TGTGCCAGTAGTATTCGGAGGGACTCTGGAAACACCATATATTTT	CASSIRRDSGNTIYF	TRBV19	NA	TRBJ1-3	NA
TGTGCCAGCACCGATACCCGCGGGGAGCTGTTTTTT	CASTDTRGELFF	TRBV12-3/TRBV12-4	NA	TRBJ2-2	many
TGCAGCCAGAGACAGGCCTGGGAGACCCAGTACTTC	CSQRQAWETQYF	TRBV29-1	NA	TRBJ2-5	NA
TGCAGTGCTAGACACCCCGGGAATGAAGCTTTCTTT	CSARHPGNEAFF	TRBV20-1	NA	TRBJ1-1	NA
TGTGCCAGCAGCTTTGACGGGGGGGGGGCCCTTGAAGCTTTCTTT	CASSFDGGGALEAFF	TRBV11-2	NA	TRBJ1-1	NA
TGTGCCAGCAGCCGCGCCACAAACACTGGGGAGCTGTTTTTT	CASSRATNTGELFF	TRBV7-9	NA	TRBJ2-2	NA